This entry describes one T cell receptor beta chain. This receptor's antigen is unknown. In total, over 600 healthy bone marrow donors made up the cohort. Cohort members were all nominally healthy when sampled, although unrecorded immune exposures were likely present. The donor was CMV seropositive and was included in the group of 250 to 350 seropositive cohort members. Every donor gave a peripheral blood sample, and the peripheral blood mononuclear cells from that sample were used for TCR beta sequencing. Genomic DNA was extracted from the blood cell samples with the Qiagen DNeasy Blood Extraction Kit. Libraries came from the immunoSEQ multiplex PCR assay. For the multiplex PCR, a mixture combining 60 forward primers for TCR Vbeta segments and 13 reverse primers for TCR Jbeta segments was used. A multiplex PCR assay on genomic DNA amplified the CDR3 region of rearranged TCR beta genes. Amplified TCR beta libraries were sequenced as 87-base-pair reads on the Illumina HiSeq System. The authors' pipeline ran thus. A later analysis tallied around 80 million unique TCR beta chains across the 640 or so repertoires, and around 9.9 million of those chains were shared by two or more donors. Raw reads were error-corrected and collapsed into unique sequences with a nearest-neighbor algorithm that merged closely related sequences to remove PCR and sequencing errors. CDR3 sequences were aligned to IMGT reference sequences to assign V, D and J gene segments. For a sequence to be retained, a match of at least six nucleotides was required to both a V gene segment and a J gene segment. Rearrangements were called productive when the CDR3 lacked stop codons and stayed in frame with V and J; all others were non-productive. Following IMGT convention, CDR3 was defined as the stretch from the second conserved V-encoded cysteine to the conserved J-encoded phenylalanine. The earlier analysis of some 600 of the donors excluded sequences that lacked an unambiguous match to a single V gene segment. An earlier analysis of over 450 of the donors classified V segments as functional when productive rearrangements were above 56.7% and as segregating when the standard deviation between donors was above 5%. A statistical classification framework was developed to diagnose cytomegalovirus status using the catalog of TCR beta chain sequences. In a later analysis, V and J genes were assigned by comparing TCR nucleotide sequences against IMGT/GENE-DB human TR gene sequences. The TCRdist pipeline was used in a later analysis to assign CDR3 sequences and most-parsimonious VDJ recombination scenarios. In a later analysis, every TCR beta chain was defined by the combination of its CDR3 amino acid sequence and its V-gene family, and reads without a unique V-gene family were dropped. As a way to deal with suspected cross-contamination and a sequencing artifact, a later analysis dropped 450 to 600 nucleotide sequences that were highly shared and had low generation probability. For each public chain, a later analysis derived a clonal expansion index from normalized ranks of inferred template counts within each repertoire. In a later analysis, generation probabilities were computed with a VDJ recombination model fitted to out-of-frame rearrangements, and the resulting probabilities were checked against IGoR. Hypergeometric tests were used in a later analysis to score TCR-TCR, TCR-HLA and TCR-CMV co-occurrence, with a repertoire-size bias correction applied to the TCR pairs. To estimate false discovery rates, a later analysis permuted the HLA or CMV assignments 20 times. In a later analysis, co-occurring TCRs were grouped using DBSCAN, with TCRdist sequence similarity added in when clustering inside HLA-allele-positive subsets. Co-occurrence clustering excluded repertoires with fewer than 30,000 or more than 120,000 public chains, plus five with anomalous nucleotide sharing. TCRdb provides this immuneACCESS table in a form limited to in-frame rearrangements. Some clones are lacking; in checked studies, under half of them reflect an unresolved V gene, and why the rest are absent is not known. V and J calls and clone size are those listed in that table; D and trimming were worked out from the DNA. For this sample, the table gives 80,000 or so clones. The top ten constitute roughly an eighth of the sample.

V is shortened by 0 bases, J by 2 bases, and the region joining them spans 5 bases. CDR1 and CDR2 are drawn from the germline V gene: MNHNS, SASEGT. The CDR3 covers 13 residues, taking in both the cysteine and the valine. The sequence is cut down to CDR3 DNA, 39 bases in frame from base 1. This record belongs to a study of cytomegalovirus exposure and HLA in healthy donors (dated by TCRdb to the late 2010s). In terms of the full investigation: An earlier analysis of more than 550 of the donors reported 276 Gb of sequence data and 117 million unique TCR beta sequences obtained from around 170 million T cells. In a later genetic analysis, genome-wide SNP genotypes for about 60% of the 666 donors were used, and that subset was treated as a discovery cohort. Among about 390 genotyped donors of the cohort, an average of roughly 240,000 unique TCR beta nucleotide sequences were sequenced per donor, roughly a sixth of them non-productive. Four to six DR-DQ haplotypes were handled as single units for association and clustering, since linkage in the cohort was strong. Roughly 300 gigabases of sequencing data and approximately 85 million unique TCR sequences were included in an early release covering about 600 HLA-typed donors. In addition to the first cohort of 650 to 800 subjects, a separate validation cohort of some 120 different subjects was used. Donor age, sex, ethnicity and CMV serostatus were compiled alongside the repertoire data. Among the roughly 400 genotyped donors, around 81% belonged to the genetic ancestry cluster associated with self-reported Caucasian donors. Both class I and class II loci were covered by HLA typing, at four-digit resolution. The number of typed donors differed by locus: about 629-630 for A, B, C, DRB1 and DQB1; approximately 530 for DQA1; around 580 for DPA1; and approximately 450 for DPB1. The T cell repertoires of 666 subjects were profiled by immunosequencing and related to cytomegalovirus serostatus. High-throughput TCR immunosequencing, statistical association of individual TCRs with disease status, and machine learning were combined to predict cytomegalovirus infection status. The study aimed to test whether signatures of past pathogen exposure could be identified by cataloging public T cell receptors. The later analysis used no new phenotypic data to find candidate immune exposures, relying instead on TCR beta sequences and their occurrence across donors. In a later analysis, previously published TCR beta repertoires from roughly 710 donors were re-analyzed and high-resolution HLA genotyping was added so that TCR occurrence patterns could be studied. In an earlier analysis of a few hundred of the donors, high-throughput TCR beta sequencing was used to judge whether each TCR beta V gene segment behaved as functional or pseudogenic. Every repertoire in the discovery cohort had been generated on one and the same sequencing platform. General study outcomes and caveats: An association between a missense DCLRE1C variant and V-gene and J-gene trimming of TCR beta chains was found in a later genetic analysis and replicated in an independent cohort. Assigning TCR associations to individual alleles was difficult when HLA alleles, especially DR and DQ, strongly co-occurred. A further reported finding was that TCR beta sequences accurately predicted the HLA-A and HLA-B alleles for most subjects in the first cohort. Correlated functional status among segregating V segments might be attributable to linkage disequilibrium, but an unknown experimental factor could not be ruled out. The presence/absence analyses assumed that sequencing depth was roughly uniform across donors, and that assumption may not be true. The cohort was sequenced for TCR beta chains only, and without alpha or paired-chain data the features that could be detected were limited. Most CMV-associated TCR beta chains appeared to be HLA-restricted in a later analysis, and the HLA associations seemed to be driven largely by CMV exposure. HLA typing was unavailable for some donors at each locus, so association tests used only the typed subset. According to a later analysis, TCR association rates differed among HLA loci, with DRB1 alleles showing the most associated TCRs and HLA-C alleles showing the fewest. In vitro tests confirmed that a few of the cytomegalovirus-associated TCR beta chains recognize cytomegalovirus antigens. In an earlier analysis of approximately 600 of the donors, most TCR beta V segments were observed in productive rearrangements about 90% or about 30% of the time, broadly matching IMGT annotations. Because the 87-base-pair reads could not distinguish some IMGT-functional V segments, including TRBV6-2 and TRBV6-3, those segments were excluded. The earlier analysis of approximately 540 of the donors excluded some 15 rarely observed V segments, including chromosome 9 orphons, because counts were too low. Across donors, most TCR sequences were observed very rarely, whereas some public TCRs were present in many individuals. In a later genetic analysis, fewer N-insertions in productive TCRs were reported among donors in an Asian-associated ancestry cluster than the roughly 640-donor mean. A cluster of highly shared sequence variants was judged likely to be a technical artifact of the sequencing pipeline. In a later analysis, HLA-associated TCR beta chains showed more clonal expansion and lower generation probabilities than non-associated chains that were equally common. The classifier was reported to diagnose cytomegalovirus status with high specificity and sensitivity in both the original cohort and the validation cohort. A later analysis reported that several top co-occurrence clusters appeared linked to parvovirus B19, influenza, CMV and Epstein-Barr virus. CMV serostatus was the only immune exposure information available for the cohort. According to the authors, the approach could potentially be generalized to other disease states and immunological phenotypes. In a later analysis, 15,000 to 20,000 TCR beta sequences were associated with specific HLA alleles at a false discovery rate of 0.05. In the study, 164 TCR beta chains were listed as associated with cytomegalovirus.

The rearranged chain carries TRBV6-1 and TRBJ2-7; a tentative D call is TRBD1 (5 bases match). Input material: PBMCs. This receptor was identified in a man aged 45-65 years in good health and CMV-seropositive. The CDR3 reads CASSEATAYEQYV. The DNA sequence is TGTGCCAGCAGTGAAGCGACAGCCTACGAGCAGTACGTC.